The 17 T cell receptor beta chains in this list originate from one sample, sequenced in a study of shared clonotypes between healthy human individuals. Terminally differentiated effector memory CD45RA+ cells were excluded from the naive CD8 cells, which were CD45RO-negative and positively selected for CCR7. Profiled with immunoSEQ multiplex PCR; TCRdb holds only in-frame clones, not every one. This table holds about 1.9 million clones, 93% found once. Input material: naive CD8+ T cells from PBMCs. The receptors stem from a man aged 18 to 30 in good health. Some clones in this sample may be carry-over from other donors' samples.

This clone came up once. V usage is TRBV7-9 and J usage is TRBJ2-2, with D possibly TRBD1 on 5 matching bases. The CDR3 extends over 14 amino acids. Trimming pared 1 base from V and 7 bases from J, leaving 10 bases between. The germline V gene encodes CDR1 SEHNR and CDR2 FQNEAQ (reference sequence). The CDR3 region is CASSLGQGYGELFF. The CDR3, as DNA: TGTGCCAGCAGCTTAGGCCAGGGTTACGGGGAGCTGTTTTTT.

V gene TRBV25-1 combines with J gene TRBJ2-1; D perhaps matches TRBD2 (5 bases). This CDR3 is built from 12 residues. V was trimmed by 3 bases and J by 10 bases, leaving 10 bases between them. CDR1 and CDR2 from the germline V gene are MGHDK and SYGVNS. CDR3 bases: TGTGCCAGCAGTGAGTGGCCGGGGGAGCAGTTCTTC. It is translated as CASSEWPGEQFF.

The V and J genes are TRBV13 and TRBJ2-7, with 11 nucleotides matching TRBD2. Germline CDR1 is PRHDT and CDR2 is FYEKMQ (reference sequence). The CDR3 spans 15 residues. Trimming cost V 6 bases and J 0 bases; bases outside gene matches: 4. DNA for the CDR3: TGTGCCAGCAGAGCTAGCGGGGGGATCTCCTACGAGCAGTACTTC. It is translated as CASRASGGISYEQYF.

The chain has TRBV7-9 and TRBJ1-2; D is unresolved. The CDR3 totals 11 residues. The germline CDR1 and CDR2 sequences are SEHNR and FQNEAQ (reference sequence). The ends were cut back, 1 base at V and 8 bases at J, with 5 bases in the middle. The CDR3 DNA reads as TGTGCCAGCAGCTTAGAGAAGGGCTACACCTTC. It is translated as CASSLEKGYTF.

The CDR3 region has the DNA TGCGCCAGCAGCCAAGTAGTCAAGAGGGGTGAGCAGTTCTTC. Translation: CASSQVVKRGEQFF. This chain uses TRBV4-1 with TRBJ2-1; either TRBD1 or TRBD2 may supply D (5 bases each). V was pared by 1 base and J by 9 bases, with 13 bases between. CDR3 size: 14 residues. CDR1 is MGHRA and CDR2 is YSYEKL in the germline V gene.

This sequence joins TRBV6-1 and TRBJ2-7; weak D call: TRBD2 (5 bases). This CDR3 has 11 residues. Germline V gives CDR1 MNHNS, CDR2 SASEGT. V lost 5 bases and J 7 bases, leaving 9 bases between the germline ends. The CDR3 loop is CASSLGGEQYF. The CDR3 region has the DNA TGTGCCAGCAGTTTAGGAGGAGAGCAGTACTTC.

This clone was found once. V is TRBV27 and J is TRBJ1-1; no definite D call. The germline V gene has CDR1 MNHEY and CDR2 SMNVEV (reference sequence). The CDR3 loop spans 13 amino acids. V shed 8 bases and J shed 2 bases, with 12 bases lying between them. The CDR3 protein is CASRVSLNTEAFF. Written as DNA, the CDR3 is TGTGCCAGCCGTGTATCCTTAAACACTGAAGCTTTCTTT.

V and J are TRBV7-9 and TRBJ2-7, with D possibly matching TRBD2 (6 bases). V was cut by 5 bases and J by 3 bases, with 23 bases left in between. This CDR3 is built from 17 residues. Per the germline V gene, CDR1 is SEHNR and CDR2 is FQNEAQ (reference sequence). In DNA, the CDR3 is TGTGCCAGCAGCCCCCAAAGGGAGGCAGGGACCTTCTACGAGCAGTACTTC. This gives the protein CASSPQREAGTFYEQYF.

The genes are TRBV29-1 and TRBJ2-7, with D tentatively TRBD1 or TRBD2 (5 bases each). With 6 bases removed from V and 0 bases from J, the gap between germline ends came to 15 bases. The CDR3 covers 14 residues. The germline gives CDR1 SQVTM, CDR2 ANQGSEA. CDR3 residues: CSVRGADISYEQYF. The CDR3 DNA is TGCAGCGTGAGGGGAGCCGATATCTCCTACGAGCAGTACTTC.

The CDR3 reads CASLADTQYF. DNA of the CDR3: TGTGCCAGCCTCGCAGATACGCAGTATTTT. The chain joins TRBV25-1 to TRBJ2-3; D is ambiguous. The CDR3 consists of 10 residues. V shed 8 bases and J shed 4 bases, with 4 bases lying between them. Germline CDR1 MGHDK, CDR2 SYGVNS.

This chain uses TRBV6-5 with TRBJ2-1; D possibly matches TRBD1 or TRBD2 (5 bases each). V was cut by 1 base and J by 1 base, with 8 bases left in between. This CDR3 comprises 15 residues. CDR1 is MNHEY, CDR2 SVGAGI, per germline. CDR3 nucleotides: TGTGCCAGCAGTTACTTTGGGGGTTCCTACAATGAGCAGTTCTTC. It is translated as CASSYFGGSYNEQFF.

The rearrangement uses TRBV7-8 and TRBJ2-1; 11 nucleotides line up with TRBD2. Unmatched junction bases numbered 7, after V lost 4 bases and J lost 8 bases. Germline CDR1 is SGHVS and CDR2 is FQNEAQ. This CDR3 spans 15 amino acids. CDR3 sequence reads: CASSSRLAGSYEQFF. CDR3 in DNA: TGTGCCAGCAGCTCCAGACTAGCGGGGTCGTATGAGCAGTTCTTC. Drawing the rest from reference TRBV7-8 and TRBJ2-1, the complete variable domain is GAGVSQSPRYKVAKRGQDVALRCDPISGHVSLFWYQQALGQGPEFLTYFQNEAQLDKSGLPSDRFFAERPEGSVSTLKIQRTQQEDSAVYLCASSSRLAGSYEQFFGPGTRLTVL.

This sequence joins TRBV19 and TRBJ2-7; D call uncertain. Germline CDR1 LNHDA, CDR2 SQIVND (reference sequence). The CDR3 has 13 amino acids. The ends were cut back, 3 bases at V and 7 bases at J, with 13 bases in the middle. The CDR3 DNA follows: TGTGCCAGTAGTATGGGTTCTCGGGTGGAGCAGTACTTC. Translation gives CASSMGSRVEQYF.

CDR3 nucleotide sequence: TGTGCCAGCAGCTTAGACAGCTCCTATGGCTACACCTTC. It encodes CASSLDSSYGYTF. V usage is TRBV7-9 and J usage is TRBJ1-2; D call uncertain. CDR1 is SEHNR, CDR2 FQNEAQ, per germline (reference sequence). The length of the CDR3 is 13 residues. Trimming stripped 1 base from V and 4 bases from J, with 7 bases between. Full variable domain (remainder filled in from reference TRBV7-9 and TRBJ1-2): DTGVSQNPRHKITKRGQNVTFRCDPISEHNRLYWYRQTLGQGPEFLTYFQNEAQLEKSRLLSDRFSAERPKGSFSTLEIQRTEQGDSAMYLCASSLDSSYGYTFGSGTRLTVV.

The chain recombines TRBV16 with TRBJ1-3, with D possibly being TRBD1 (5 bases). Germline V gene lookup returns CDR1 KGHSY and CDR2 FQNENV. The CDR3 sequence is 15 residues long. The germline V and J ends were trimmed by 4 bases and 1 base, with 11 bases remaining between them. The CDR3 sequence: CASSPLDSSGNTIYF. The CDR3 coding sequence is TGTGCCAGCAGCCCACTTGACAGTTCTGGAAACACCATATATTTT.

About this clone itself: This sample includes further DNA sequences coding for the same CDR3. V gene TRBV7-9 combines with J gene TRBJ2-7; 9 nucleotides line up with TRBD2. Germline CDR1 and CDR2: SEHNR and FQNEAQ (reference sequence). The CDR3 extends over 14 amino acids. The V segment lost 6 bases and the J segment 3 bases; nucleotides outside the gene matches: 6. The CDR3 here is CASSLAGQVYEQYF. Here the CDR3 DNA reads TGTGCCAGCAGTCTAGCGGGACAAGTCTACGAGCAGTACTTC. Complete variable domain (other parts from reference TRBV7-9 and TRBJ2-7): DTGVSQNPRHKITKRGQNVTFRCDPISEHNRLYWYRQTLGQGPEFLTYFQNEAQLEKSRLLSDRFSAERPKGSFSTLEIQRTEQGDSAMYLCASSLAGQVYEQYFGPGTRLTVT.

This chain connects TRBV7-2 to TRBJ2-3; tentative D call: TRBD2 (6 bases). V was clipped by 4 bases and J by 2 bases, with 13 bases between them. CDR3 length equals 15 residues. Germline assignment: CDR1 SGHTA and CDR2 FQGNSA. The CDR3 is CASSWRADYTDTQYF. CDR3 DNA sequence: TGTGCCAGCAGCTGGAGGGCGGATTACACAGATACGCAGTATTTT.